A selection of T cell receptor beta chains follows, all from one sample in a study of T-cell memory formation after mild COVID-19. MiXCR, applied by TCRdb to the 5' RACE reads, yields one record per CDR3 protein. Here the sample spans more than 350,000 distinct CDR3 sequences, roughly 21% being singletons. Input material: PBMCs or a T cell subset sorted from them (not recorded which). The receptors here all came from an adult woman who had mild COVID-19 (a few samples of this study predate the infection). Cell type and time point are not known. The CDR3 runs from the conserved cysteine through the conserved F or W. The order of the fields is D gene, clone size, V gene, J gene, CDR3 protein, CDR3 DNA. A D gene is named only where the DNA matches it firmly. Clone size appears in some rows only: once, few, many, or a class for an expanded clone.

>TRBD1|few|TRBV6-2/TRBV6-3|TRBJ1-1
CASSKRTGGDTEAFF
TGTGCCAGCAGTAAACGGACAGGGGGCGATACTGAAGCTTTCTTT
>TRBD1|few|TRBV4-3|TRBJ2-1
CASTRGSGSYNEQFF
TGCGCCAGCACCAGGGGGAGCGGATCCTACAATGAGCAGTTCTTC
>-|-|TRBV7-9|TRBJ2-5
CASSLSTGQETQYF
TGTGCCAGCAGCTTATCAACCGGCCAAGAGACCCAGTACTTC
>-|few|TRBV5-1|TRBJ2-5
CASSLDQGGQETQYF
TGCGCCAGCAGCTTGGATCAGGGAGGACAGGAGACCCAGTACTTC
>TRBD1|few|TRBV29-1|TRBJ2-2
CSVDRVGTGELFF
TGCAGCGTAGACAGGGTAGGGACCGGGGAGCTGTTTTTT
>-|-|TRBV20-1|TRBJ2-7
CSASRGTEQYF
TGCAGTGCTAGCCGGGGAACCGAGCAGTACTTC
>-|few|TRBV5-1|TRBJ2-1
CASSPTRNNEQFF
TGCGCCAGCAGCCCTACTAGGAACAATGAGCAGTTCTTC
>TRBD2|few|TRBV7-6|TRBJ2-5
CASSFGLAGQTQYF
TGTGCCAGCAGCTTCGGACTAGCCGGGCAGACCCAGTACTTC
>TRBD2|few|TRBV18|TRBJ2-1
CASSDVSGRGNEQFF
TGTGCCAGCTCAGATGTTAGCGGGAGGGGCAATGAGCAGTTCTTC
>TRBD1|few|TRBV18|TRBJ1-6
CASSPDRVFNSPLHF
TGTGCCAGCTCACCAGACAGGGTCTTCAATTCACCCCTCCACTTT
>TRBD1|-|TRBV15|TRBJ2-1
CATSVIGTGSLSVF
TGTGCCACCAGCGTAATCGGGACAGGGTCATTATCGGTCTTC
>-|-|TRBV5-1|TRBJ1-1
CASSSGQPGAEAFF
TGCGCCAGCAGCTCCGGACAGCCAGGGGCTGAAGCTTTCTTT
>-|-|TRBV5-1|TRBJ2-5
CASSSGVLSETQYF
TGCGCCAGCAGCTCAGGTGTATTATCAGAGACCCAGTACTTC
>TRBD1|few|TRBV12-3/TRBV12-4|TRBJ1-5
CASRWGTDSNQPQHF
TGTGCCAGCAGGTGGGGGACAGATAGCAATCAGCCCCAGCATTTT
>TRBD1|few|TRBV10-3|TRBJ1-5
CAISESSTGRDQPQHF
TGTGCCATCAGTGAGTCCTCGACAGGGCGAGATCAGCCCCAGCATTTT
>TRBD2|many|TRBV4-2|TRBJ2-7
CASSQEDGGSGEQYF
TGTGCCAGCAGCCAAGAAGACGGGGGGTCCGGGGAGCAGTACTTC
>TRBD2|few|TRBV7-6|TRBJ2-7
CASSPGTTWYEQYF
TGTGCCAGCAGCCCAGGGACTACCTGGTACGAGCAGTACTTC
>-|few|TRBV20-1|TRBJ2-3
CSARDRQSTDTQYF
TGCAGTGCTAGAGATAGGCAGAGCACAGATACGCAGTATTTT
>TRBD2|many|TRBV12-3/TRBV12-4|TRBJ2-5
CASSLEAGGFGGGTQYF
TGTGCCAGCAGTTTAGAAGCGGGAGGGTTCGGGGGTGGAACCCAGTACTTC
>TRBD1|once|TRBV5-1|TRBJ1-1
CASSFGDRGKDTEAFF
TGCGCCAGCAGCTTTGGGGACAGGGGGAAGGACACTGAAGCTTTCTTT
>TRBD1|few|TRBV9|TRBJ2-3
CASSIRQGPDTQYF
TGTGCCAGCAGCATCCGACAGGGCCCAGATACGCAGTATTTT
>-|-|TRBV12-3/TRBV12-4|TRBJ1-1
CASSLIGLNTEAFF
TGTGCCAGCAGTTTAATCGGATTGAACACTGAAGCTTTCTTT
>-|-|TRBV5-6|TRBJ1-5
CASSFLGGEPQHF
TGTGCCAGCAGCTTCTTAGGGGGGGAGCCCCAGCATTTT
>-|few|TRBV7-2|TRBJ1-4
CASSPTRLSNEKLFF
TGTGCCAGCAGCCCAACGAGACTCAGTAATGAAAAACTGTTTTTT
>TRBD1|-|TRBV7-3|TRBJ2-1
CASSLDPGGHNEQFF
TGTGCCAGCAGCTTAGATCCAGGGGGCCACAATGAGCAGTTCTTC
>-|-|TRBV3-1|TRBJ1-1
CASSLRDGFGAFF
TGTGCCAGCAGCCTTAGAGACGGGTTTGGCGCTTTCTTT
>-|few|TRBV7-3|TRBJ2-1
CASSLSGSVSNEQFF
TGTGCCAGCAGCTTATCAGGGAGCGTGAGCAATGAGCAGTTCTTC
>TRBD2|-|TRBV6-5|TRBJ2-3
CASRQSGAYTDTQYF
TGTGCCAGCAGACAAAGCGGGGCCTACACAGATACGCAGTATTTT
>TRBD1|-|TRBV6-5|TRBJ1-1
CASSRTSDRGTEAFF
TGTGCCAGCAGCCGCACATCCGACAGGGGCACTGAAGCTTTCTTT
>TRBD2|-|TRBV29-1|TRBJ2-7
CSVETSGGFEQYF
TGCAGCGTTGAAACTAGCGGGGGGTTTGAGCAGTACTTC
>-|few|TRBV7-2|TRBJ2-7
CASSLKVGSSDEQYF
TGTGCCAGCAGCTTAAAGGTCGGGAGTTCGGACGAGCAGTACTTC
>-|-|TRBV12-3/TRBV12-4|TRBJ1-2
CASNRGQVYGYTF
TGTGCCAGCAACCGGGGACAAGTCTATGGCTACACCTTC
>-|few|TRBV11-3|TRBJ2-7
CASSLVASLYEQYF
TGTGCCAGCAGCTTAGTGGCGTCACTCTACGAGCAGTACTTC
>-|-|TRBV19|TRBJ2-1
CASRLHNEQFF
TGTGCCAGTAGACTACACAATGAGCAGTTCTTC
>-|-|TRBV7-9|TRBJ2-2
CASSLAQYAGELFF
TGTGCCAGCAGCTTAGCACAGTACGCCGGGGAGCTGTTTTTT
>-|-|TRBV27|TRBJ2-4
CASRSLEAGLNIQYF
TGTGCCAGCAGATCGCTCGAAGCCGGCTTAAACATTCAGTACTTC
>-|-|TRBV7-9|TRBJ1-5
CASSEGGLGNQPQHF
TGTGCCAGCAGCGAGGGGGGGTTAGGCAATCAGCCCCAGCATTTT
>TRBD2|-|TRBV12-3/TRBV12-4|TRBJ2-3
CASSIAGGLSDTQYF
TGTGCCAGCAGTATAGCGGGGGGGCTGTCTGATACGCAGTATTTT
>-|-|TRBV18|TRBJ1-5
CASSHEGGVNQPQHF
TGTGCCAGCTCACATGAAGGGGGTGTCAATCAGCCCCAGCATTTT
>-|-|TRBV12-3/TRBV12-4|TRBJ1-5
CASSLYGTPGQPQHF
TGTGCCAGCAGTTTATATGGGACACCGGGTCAGCCCCAGCATTTT
>TRBD2|few|TRBV7-2|TRBJ2-1
CASSLVSGRNYNEQFF
TGTGCCAGCAGCTTAGTAAGCGGGAGAAACTACAATGAGCAGTTCTTC
>-|-|TRBV6-4|TRBJ1-5
CASSDRPTLPINQPQHF
TGTGCCAGCAGTGACCGGCCGACACTCCCCATCAATCAGCCCCAGCATTTT
>TRBD2|few|TRBV7-9|TRBJ2-7
CASSSTLAGGPNEQYF
TGTGCCAGCAGCTCCACACTAGCGGGAGGACCAAACGAGCAGTACTTC
>TRBD1|-|TRBV7-2|TRBJ1-1
CASSPETGEDTEAFF
TGTGCCAGCAGCCCGGAGACAGGGGAGGACACTGAAGCTTTCTTT